These T cell receptor beta chains were read from a single sample in a study of siplizumab effects on memory and regulatory T cells. Some clones are missing from TCRdb's copy, which holds only in-frame ones; the method was immunoSEQ multiplex PCR. The profile shows approximately 94,000 clones, approximately 93% of them singletons. Sequenced sample: CD8+ T cells sorted from blood. The receptors were sampled from a human donor in good health. The CDR3 runs from the conserved cysteine through the conserved F or W. D genes are given only for firm matches. The listing skips clone size in some rows; elsewhere it reads once, few, many or a size class.

-	TRBJ1-3	-	TRBV6-5	CASSITGRDGNTIYF	TGTGCCAGCAGTATTACAGGGCGAGACGGAAACACCATATATTTT
-	TRBJ1-4	-	TRBV7-9	CASRPGPNEKLFF	TGTGCCAGCAGGCCAGGGCCTAATGAAAAACTGTTTTTT
-	TRBJ2-7	-	TRBV19	CASSIGQGELPDEQYF	TGTGCCAGTAGTATAGGTCAGGGCGAATTACCGGACGAGCAGTACTTC
TRBD2	TRBJ2-5	-	TRBV7-8	CASSFHSGRPDQETQYF	TGTGCCAGCAGCTTCCATAGCGGGAGGCCGGACCAAGAGACCCAGTACTTC
TRBD2	TRBJ2-2	few	TRBV6-5	CATPKNGGDTGELFF	TGTGCCACCCCGAAGAACGGGGGGGACACCGGGGAGCTGTTTTTT
TRBD1	TRBJ1-4	-	TRBV7-6	CASSDDRGGTTNEKLFF	TGTGCCAGCAGCGACGACAGGGGGGGAACAACTAATGAAAAACTGTTTTTT
-	TRBJ2-7	-	TRBV19	CASRGLETYEQYF	TGTGCCAGTAGGGGTCTCGAGACCTACGAGCAGTACTTC
-	TRBJ1-5	-	TRBV7-9	CASSLGSQPQHF	TGTGCCAGCAGCTTAGGTAGTCAGCCCCAGCATTTT
-	TRBJ2-7	-	TRBV27	CASSFVGGSYEQYF	TGTGCCAGCAGTTTTGTGGGGGGCTCCTACGAGCAGTACTTC
-	TRBJ2-3	once	TRBV29-1	CSVEAQTGTSTDTQYF	TGCAGCGTTGAAGCCCAGACAGGGACTAGCACAGATACGCAGTATTTT
-	TRBJ1-2	-	TRBV19	CASGGINYGYTF	TGTGCCTCCGGCGGGATTAACTATGGCTACACCTTC
-	TRBJ2-5	-	TRBV6-1	CASSGTGYGETQYF	TGTGCCAGCAGCGGAACAGGGTACGGAGAGACCCAGTACTTC
TRBD1	TRBJ2-5	-	TRBV19	CASSTRGTVPPSETQYF	TGTGCCAGTAGTACGAGGGGGACAGTGCCCCCTTCGGAGACCCAGTACTTC
TRBD1	TRBJ2-7	once	TRBV7-9	CASSPPPGQGIYEQYF	TGTGCCAGCAGCCCTCCCCCGGGACAGGGAATCTACGAGCAGTACTTC
-	TRBJ2-1	once	TRBV7-2	CASSPGTNPAYNEQFF	TGTGCCAGCAGCCCCGGAACCAACCCCGCGTACAATGAGCAGTTCTTC
-	TRBJ1-5	-	TRBV9	CASSVGGMGNQPQHF	TGTGCCAGCAGCGTAGGGGGGATGGGCAATCAGCCCCAGCATTTT
-	TRBJ1-4	once	TRBV19	CASSVGYWERANEKLFF	TGTGCCAGTAGTGTCGGTTATTGGGAGCGGGCTAATGAAAAACTGTTTTTT
-	TRBJ2-7	-	TRBV7-9	CASSPGAGEVYEQYF	TGTGCCAGCAGCCCCGGGGCAGGGGAGGTCTACGAGCAGTACTTC